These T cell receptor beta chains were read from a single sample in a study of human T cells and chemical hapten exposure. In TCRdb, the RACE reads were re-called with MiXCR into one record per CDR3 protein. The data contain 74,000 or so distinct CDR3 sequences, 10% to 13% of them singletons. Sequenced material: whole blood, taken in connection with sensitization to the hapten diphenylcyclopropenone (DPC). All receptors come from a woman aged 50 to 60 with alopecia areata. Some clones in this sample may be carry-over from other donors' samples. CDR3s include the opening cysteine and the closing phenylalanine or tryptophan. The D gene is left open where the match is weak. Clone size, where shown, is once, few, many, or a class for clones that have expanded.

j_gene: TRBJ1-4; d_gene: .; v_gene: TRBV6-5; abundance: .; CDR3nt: TGTGCCAGCAGGGGCGGTGCGGTTAAGGAGGAAAAACTGTTTTTT; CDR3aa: CASRGGAVKEEKLFF
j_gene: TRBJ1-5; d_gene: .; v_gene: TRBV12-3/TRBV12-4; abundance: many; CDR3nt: TGTGCCAGCAGTTTAGCGGGAACAGGGCGGCAGCCCCAGCATTTT; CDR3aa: CASSLAGTGRQPQHF
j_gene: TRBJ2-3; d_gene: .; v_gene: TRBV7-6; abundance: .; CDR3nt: TGTGCCAGCAGCCAAGCTTATGCCACAGATACGCAGTATTTT; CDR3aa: CASSQAYATDTQYF
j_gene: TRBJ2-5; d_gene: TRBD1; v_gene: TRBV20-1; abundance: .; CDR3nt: TGCAGTGCGCAGACAGGGCAGGAAGAGACCCAGTACTTC; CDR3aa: CSAQTGQEETQYF
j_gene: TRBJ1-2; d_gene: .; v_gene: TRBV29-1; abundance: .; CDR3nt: TGCAGCGTTGTGGGGGGTGGCTATGGCTACACCTTC; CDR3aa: CSVVGGGYGYTF
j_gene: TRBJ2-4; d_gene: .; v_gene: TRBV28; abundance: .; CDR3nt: TGTGCCAGCAGTTCCTCCCTGGGCATTCAGTACTTC; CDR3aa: CASSSSLGIQYF
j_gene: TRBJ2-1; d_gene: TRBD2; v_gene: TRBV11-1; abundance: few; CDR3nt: TGTGCCAGCAGCTTAGGGGCTAGCGGGAAAGATGAGCAGTTCTTC; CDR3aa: CASSLGASGKDEQFF
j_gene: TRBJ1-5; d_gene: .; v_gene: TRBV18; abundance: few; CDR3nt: TGTGCCAGCTCACCGCAGGGGACGGGGGGCAATCAGCCCCAGCATTTT; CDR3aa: CASSPQGTGGNQPQHF
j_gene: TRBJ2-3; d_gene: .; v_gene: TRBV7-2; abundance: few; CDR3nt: TGTGCCAGCAGCTTATTGGTCAGTTCTAGCACAGATACGCAGTATTTT; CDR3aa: CASSLLVSSSTDTQYF
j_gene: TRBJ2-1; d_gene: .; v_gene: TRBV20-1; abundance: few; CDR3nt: TGCAGTGCTAGAGTGGGGAGGTGGAATGAGCAGTTCTTC; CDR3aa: CSARVGRWNEQFF
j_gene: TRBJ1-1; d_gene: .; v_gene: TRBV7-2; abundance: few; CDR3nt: TGTGCCAGCAGCTTAGTTGGTCTTACACTCACTGAAGCTTTCTTT; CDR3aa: CASSLVGLTLTEAFF
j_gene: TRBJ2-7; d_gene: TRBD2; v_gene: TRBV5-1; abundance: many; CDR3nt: TGCGCCAGCAGCTCCGGACCGGGACTAGTCTACGAGCAGTACTTC; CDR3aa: CASSSGPGLVYEQYF
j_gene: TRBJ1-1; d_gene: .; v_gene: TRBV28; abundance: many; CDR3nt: TGTGCCAGCAACTCCCTCTGGAGGGGGGCTACTGAAGCTTTCTTT; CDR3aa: CASNSLWRGATEAFF
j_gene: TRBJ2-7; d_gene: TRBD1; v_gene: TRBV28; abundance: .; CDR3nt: TGTGCCAGCAGGCCCGAGGGACAGGGGGCCTACGAGCAGTACTTC; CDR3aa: CASRPEGQGAYEQYF
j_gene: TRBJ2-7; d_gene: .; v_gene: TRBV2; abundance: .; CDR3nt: TGTGCCAGCAGACCCAGGGGGGCGCCTTACGAGCAGTACTTC; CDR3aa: CASRPRGAPYEQYF
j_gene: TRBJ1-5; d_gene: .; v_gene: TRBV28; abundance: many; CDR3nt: TGTGCCAGCAGTTTATCTTCAGGGGAAGACAATCAGCCCCAGCATTTT; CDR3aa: CASSLSSGEDNQPQHF
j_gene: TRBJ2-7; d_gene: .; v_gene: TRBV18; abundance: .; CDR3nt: TGTGCCAGCACCTCCGGCGAGTACGAGCAGTACTTC; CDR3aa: CASTSGEYEQYF
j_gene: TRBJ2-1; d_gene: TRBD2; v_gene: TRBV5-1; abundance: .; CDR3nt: TGCGCCAGCACCCGAGCGGGAGGGAGTTTGAGTGAGCAGTTCTTC; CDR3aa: CASTRAGGSLSEQFF
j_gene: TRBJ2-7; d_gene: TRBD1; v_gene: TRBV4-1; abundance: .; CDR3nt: TGCGCCAGCAGCGACAGGGGGGCCTACGAGCAGTACTTC; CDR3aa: CASSDRGAYEQYF
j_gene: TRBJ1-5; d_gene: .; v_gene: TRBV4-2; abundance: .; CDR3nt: TGTGCCAGCAGCCAGACCGAGGGAGATCAGCCCCAGCATTTT; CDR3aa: CASSQTEGDQPQHF
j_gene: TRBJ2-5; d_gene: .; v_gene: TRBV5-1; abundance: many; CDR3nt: TGCGCCAGCAGCTTGGCAGCGGCGGCAAGAGAGACCCAGTACTTC; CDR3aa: CASSLAAAARETQYF
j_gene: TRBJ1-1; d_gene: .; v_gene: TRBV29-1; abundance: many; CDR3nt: TGCAGCGTTGAAGACGGGGGCGGGTACACTGAAGCTTTCTTT; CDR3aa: CSVEDGGGYTEAFF
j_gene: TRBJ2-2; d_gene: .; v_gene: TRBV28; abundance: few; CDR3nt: TGTGCCAGCCGACAGGGAGGCACCGGGGAGCTGTTTTTT; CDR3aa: CASRQGGTGELFF
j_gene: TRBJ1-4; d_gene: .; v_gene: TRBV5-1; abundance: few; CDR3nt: TGCGCCAGCAGCTTGGCGGGAAGGGCTCCGGGTAGACTGTTTTTT; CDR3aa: CASSLAGRAPGRLFF
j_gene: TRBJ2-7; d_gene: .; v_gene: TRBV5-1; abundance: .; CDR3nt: TGCGCCAGCAGCTGGGCCGTGAGGGAGCTAACCTACGAGCAGTACTTC; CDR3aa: CASSWAVRELTYEQYF
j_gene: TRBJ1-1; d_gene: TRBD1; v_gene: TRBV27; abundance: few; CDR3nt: TGTGCCAGCAGTTTACTGTGGGACAGCGTGAACACTGAAGCTTTCTTT; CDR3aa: CASSLLWDSVNTEAFF
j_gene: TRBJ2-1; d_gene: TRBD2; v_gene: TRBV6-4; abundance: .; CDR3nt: TGTGCCAGCAGTGTCCCCGATGCTAGCGGGGTTGCCTACAATGAGCAGTTCTTC; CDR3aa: CASSVPDASGVAYNEQFF
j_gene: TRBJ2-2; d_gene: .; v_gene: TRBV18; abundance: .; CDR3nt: TGTGCCAGCTCACCAGGAAGCACCGGGGAGCTGTTTTTT; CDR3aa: CASSPGSTGELFF
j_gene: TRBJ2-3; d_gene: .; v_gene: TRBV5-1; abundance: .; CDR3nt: TGCGCCAGCAGCTTGGCGGCGGCCAGCACAGATACGCAGTATTTT; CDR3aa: CASSLAAASTDTQYF
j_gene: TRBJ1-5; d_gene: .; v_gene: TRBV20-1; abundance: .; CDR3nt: TGCAGTGCTGGCGCGGGACACTTTGGGTATAGCAATCAGCCCCAGCATTTT; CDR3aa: CSAGAGHFGYSNQPQHF
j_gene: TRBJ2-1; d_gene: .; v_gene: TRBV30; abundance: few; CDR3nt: TGTGCCTGGAGTGTAAGGTCCAACAATGAGCAGTTCTTC; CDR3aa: CAWSVRSNNEQFF
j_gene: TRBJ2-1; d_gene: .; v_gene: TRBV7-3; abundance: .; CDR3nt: TGTGCCAGCAGCCTCGCGGGTGTGGGGGAGCAGTTCTTC; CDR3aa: CASSLAGVGEQFF
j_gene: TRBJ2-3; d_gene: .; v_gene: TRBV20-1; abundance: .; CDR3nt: TGCAGTGCTACCGGGGGAACCCTTAGCACAGATACGCAGTATTTT; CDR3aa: CSATGGTLSTDTQYF
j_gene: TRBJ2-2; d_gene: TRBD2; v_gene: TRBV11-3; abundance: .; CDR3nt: TGTGCCAGCACCTCCCTTGCCCCGGGGGGAGGCGGGGAGCTGTTTTTT; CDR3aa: CASTSLAPGGGGELFF
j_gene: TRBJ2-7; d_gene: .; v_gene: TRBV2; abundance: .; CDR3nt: TGTGCCAGCAGTGAAGAACTACTGAGCTCCTACGAGCAGTACTTC; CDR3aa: CASSEELLSSYEQYF
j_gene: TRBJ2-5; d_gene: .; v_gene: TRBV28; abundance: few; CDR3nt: TGTGCCAGCAGCCCGTCGGCGGGATCCCAAGAGACCCAGTACTTC; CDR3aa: CASSPSAGSQETQYF
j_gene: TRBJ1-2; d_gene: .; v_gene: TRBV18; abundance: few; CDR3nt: TGTGCCAGCTCGGCAGGGACTCAGCTTGTCTTC; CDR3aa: CASSAGTQLVF
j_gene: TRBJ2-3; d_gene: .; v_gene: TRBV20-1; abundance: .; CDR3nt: TGCAGTGCCGCCTCCAGGGCAGAGTCTAGCACAGATACGCAGTATTTT; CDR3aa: CSAASRAESSTDTQYF
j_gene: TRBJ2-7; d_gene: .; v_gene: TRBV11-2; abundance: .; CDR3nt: TGTGCCAGCAGCTTAGGCCACGGCATCTACGAGCAGTACTTC; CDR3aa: CASSLGHGIYEQYF
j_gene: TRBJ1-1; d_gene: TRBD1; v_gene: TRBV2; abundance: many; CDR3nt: TGTGCCAGCAGGACAGGGATTGAAGCTTTCTTT; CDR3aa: CASRTGIEAFF
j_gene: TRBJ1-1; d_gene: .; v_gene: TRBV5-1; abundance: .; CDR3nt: TGCGCCAGCAGCTTGGGGGGTATAGAAGCTTTCTTT; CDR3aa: CASSLGGIEAFF
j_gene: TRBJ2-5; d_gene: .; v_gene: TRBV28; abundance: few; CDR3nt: TGTGCCAGCAGTGGAATAGAGACCCAGTACTTC; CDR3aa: CASSGIETQYF
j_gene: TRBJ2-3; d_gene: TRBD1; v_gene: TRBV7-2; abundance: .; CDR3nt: TGTGCCAGCAGCAAGGACAGGGGTGGCGATACGCAGTATTTT; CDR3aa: CASSKDRGGDTQYF
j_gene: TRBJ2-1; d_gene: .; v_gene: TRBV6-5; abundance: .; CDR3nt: TGTGCCAGCACCCAGGGCGGTGAGCAGTTCTTC; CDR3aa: CASTQGGEQFF
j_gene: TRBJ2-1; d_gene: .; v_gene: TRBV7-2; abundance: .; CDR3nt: TGTGCCAGCAGCTCCCGGGGGGCGGGATCCAACAATGAGCAGTTCTTC; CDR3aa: CASSSRGAGSNNEQFF
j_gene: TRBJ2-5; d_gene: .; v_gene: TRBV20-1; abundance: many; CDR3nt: TGCAGTGCTAGAGCAGGGCCCCCTAGAGAGACCCAGTACTTC; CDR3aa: CSARAGPPRETQYF
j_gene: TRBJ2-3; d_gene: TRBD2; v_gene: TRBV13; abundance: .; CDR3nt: TGTGCCAGCAGCCTACTCACCAGGGGGGGAACTAGCGGGAGGGCGGCTGTGGATACGCAGTATTTT; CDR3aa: CASSLLTRGGTSGRAAVDTQYF
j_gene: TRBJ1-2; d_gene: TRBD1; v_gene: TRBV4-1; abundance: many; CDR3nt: TGCGCCAGCAGCCAAGATCGGGGACAGGGATTCGGCTACACCTTC; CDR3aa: CASSQDRGQGFGYTF